This TCR beta chain was observed in a study of shared clonotypes between healthy human individuals (TCRdb year 2020). Notes on the research overall: A few men and a couple of women, aged 18 to 49 years, made up the cohort. Each donor's leukapheresis produced roughly between roughly 0.85 and 10 billion PBMCs. For each donor, CD4 naive and CD4 memory were each run on three plates, CD8 naive on two plates, and CD8 memory on one plate. To estimate repertoire size and how much clonotypes are shared between individuals, the study performed deep sequencing of blood TCR repertoires from a few healthy adults. To increase sequencing depth and limit assay-specific biases, TCR repertoire library preparation and sequencing were carried out by different laboratories using diverse techniques.

Comments on this clone: Its antigen is currently not known. Base qualities are not provided; no much larger clone lies one nucleotide away.

CDR1 is given as SGHVS and CDR2 as FNYEAQ, both from the germline V gene. Including the terminal cysteine and phenylalanine, the CDR3 comprises 16 residues. Kept here is only the CDR3 DNA, which spans 48 bases and is read in frame from base 1. The junction carries 21 bases between V and J, which are trimmed by 5 bases and 7 bases respectively. CD8 naive samples consisted of CD45RO-negative cells that were positively selected for CCR7, yielding a CD45RA+CCR7+ population without TemRA cells. The donors were healthy, HIV-negative adults who had no recently reported acute infections or vaccinations. Only Caucasian adults living in Nashville, Tennessee, USA were represented among the donors. After blood collection by leukapheresis, PBMCs were isolated using Ficoll-Histopaque density gradient centrifugation and then cryopreserved in the vapor phase of liquid nitrogen. Purity and quantity of every magnetically sorted T cell population were checked by analytical flow cytometry. Each sorted fraction had its genomic DNA isolated and then quantified by UV absorbance on a Nanodrop 2000c.

The research as a whole found: Compared with non-shared clonotypes, the clonotypes found in all four sorted-subset donors had higher generation probabilities. The genetic and exposure-history diversity represented was limited by the small number of donors. Pairwise subsampling indicated that sequencing depth was expected to affect the degree of clonotype sharing among donors. Sharing across a few donors was observed for approximately 4.6% of naive CD4, over 3% of naive CD8, about 2.3% of memory CD4, and roughly 0.4% of memory CD8 clonotypes. Only blood was sampled, and tissue TCR repertoires likely differ from those in blood. Rarefaction of sorted-subset datasets indicated incomplete sequencing despite the large sequencing depth. Larger estimated clonotype richness was generally found for naive subsets than for memory subsets.

Using the deep immunoSEQ assay, TCR CDR3 regions were amplified from genomic DNA by multiplex PCR. Genomic DNA extracted from each cell subset was distributed evenly over all wells of several immunoSEQ 96-well plates, and each plate served as one replicate. Each replicate PCR for sorted subsets received around 0.2 ug genomic DNA, equal to roughly 33,000 T cell genomes. The purified libraries were quantified using a Qubit 3.0 fluorometer, sized with a Bioanalyzer 2100, and then quantified again using the KAPA Library Quantification kit. A separate single-read 150-cycle Illumina NextSeq 550 flow cell was used to sequence each immunoSEQ 96-well plate. The authors' analysis ran thus. Because the immunoSEQ output included only junctional sequences and no quality scores, the filtering could not be the same as the filtering used for full-length reads. To assign V/J genes and CDR3, sequences were annotated against IMGT germline references using PyIR, a Python wrapper for IgBLAST v1.9. Reads were removed for weak V/J assignments (E-value above 1e-6), missing CDR3, stop codons, out-of-frame junctions, or ambiguous translated residues. V3J clonotypes were defined by identical inferred V gene, J gene, and CDR3 amino acid sequence. To compute the percentage overlap between repertoires, the number of shared unique clonotypes was divided by the size of the smaller repertoire. RTK rarefaction, the Chao1 estimator, and Recon v2.1 estimates of unobserved clonotypes were used to assess repertoire richness. Generation probabilities were computed with OLGA for all TCRbeta clonotypes obtained by the gDNA method from four donors. This immuneACCESS table, as held by TCRdb, lists in-frame sequences with V and J called but not all clones. Of the missing ones, under half trace to an unresolved V gene in checked studies; the others have no known cause. V, J and clone size were drawn from that table, and D and trimming were deduced from the DNA. Counted in this sample were about 580,000 clones; roughly 98% of them appeared once. The top ten hold 0.3% of the sample.

This receptor was identified in a man aged 25-45 years in good health. This chain joins TRBV7-6 to TRBJ2-1; no D gene is confidently identified. What was sequenced was naive CD8+ T cells sorted from blood. The meaning of the sample's cell subset or site label: CD45RA+CCR7+. At the DNA level, the sequence is TGTGCCAGCAGCCAATTTGACTCGGCCGGTAGTAATGAGCAGTTCTTC. Its protein reads: CASSQFDSAGSNEQFF.